This passage covers 32 T cell receptor beta chains from one sample sequenced in a study of cytomegalovirus exposure and HLA in healthy donors. In the PCR, 60 Vbeta and 13 Jbeta primers were used. Measured with immunoSEQ multiplex PCR; TCRdb has only the in-frame clones, and not every one. The table has 120,000 or so clones, 75% to 90% seen once. Source material: PBMCs. The receptors here all came from a young man in good health and CMV-seropositive.

The chain uses TRBV5-6 and TRBJ2-7; D is perhaps TRBD1 (5 bases). V shed 6 bases and J shed 5 bases, with 18 bases lying between them. The CDR3 is 14 amino acids. The germline V gene has CDR1 SGHDT and CDR2 YYEEEE. Here the CDR3 DNA reads TGTGCCAGCATCCCGGCAGGGTTTTTCCACGAGCAGTACTTC. It codes for CASIPAGFFHEQYF.

To note about this clone: A read error may account for a junction end that differs from germline. V and J are TRBV9 and TRBJ2-4; no definite D call. The CDR3 sequence is 12 residues long. In germline, CDR1 is SGDLS, CDR2 YYNGEE. This CDR3 reads CASSVANNIQYF. CDR3 bases: TGTGCCAGCAGCGTAGCCAATAACATTCAGTACTTC.

By its share, this clone is medium-sized. The CDR3 DNA sequence: TGTGCCAGCAGCCAAGTTGGGGACAGTCATAGTACTGAAGCTTTCTTT. Encoded protein: CASSQVGDSHSTEAFF. V usage is TRBV4-2 and J usage is TRBJ1-1; 7 bases agree with TRBD1. Trimming removed 1 base from V and 5 bases from J; junction bases left unmatched: 10. This CDR3 is built from 16 residues. Germline V gives CDR1 LGHNA, CDR2 YNFKEQ.

The V gene is TRBV27, the J gene TRBJ1-1; D gene ambiguous. CDR3 length equals 12 residues. Germline V CDR1 and CDR2: MNHEY, SMNVEV (reference sequence). V dropped 7 bases and J dropped 1 base, with 7 bases sitting between them. CDR3 DNA sequence: TGTGCCAGCAAACAGCCGAACACTGAAGCTTTCTTT. It encodes CASKQPNTEAFF.

The chain employs TRBV18 and TRBJ2-2; TRBD1 matches at 7 bases. The V gene end was trimmed by 2 bases and the J gene end by 0 bases; junction bases not matched to a gene: 9. The CDR3 length is 18 residues. Germline lookup yields CDR1 KGHSH and CDR2 LQKENI. CDR3 loop: CASSPTTAQGANTGELFF. The CDR3 coding sequence is TGTGCCAGCTCACCAACGACCGCGCAGGGGGCGAACACCGGGGAGCTGTTTTTT.

J is TRBJ1-3 and V is TRBV25-1, with TRBD1 matching over 7 bases. CDR1 is MGHDK, CDR2 SYGVNS, per germline. The CDR3 is 16 amino acids. Germline trimming cut 8 bases from V and 0 bases from J; bases unmatched to any gene: 10. The DNA of the CDR3 is TGTGCCAGCGGTGGGTATACAGGGGCCTCTGGAAACACCATATATTTT. Translating it yields CASGGYTGASGNTIYF.

CDR3 residues: CASSSGLAGVNTGELFF. DNA for the CDR3: TGTGCCAGCAGCAGCGGACTAGCGGGGGTGAACACCGGGGAGCTGTTTTTT. The genes are TRBV7-9 and TRBJ2-2; 13 nucleotides match TRBD2. CDR1 and CDR2 from the germline V gene are SEHNR and FQNEAQ (reference sequence). The trim removed 5 bases at V and 1 base at J, leaving 4 bases unmatched. CDR3 size: 17 residues.

The chain has TRBV30 and TRBJ2-4, with 7 bases identical to TRBD2. Germline CDR1 and CDR2: GTSNPN and SVGIG (reference sequence). The CDR3 extends over 16 amino acids. Germline trimming cut 0 bases from V and 0 bases from J; bases unmatched to any gene: 5. CDR3 bases: TGTGCCTGGAGTGTACCCGGGGGGATAGCCAAAAACATTCAGTACTTC. Its translation is CAWSVPGGIAKNIQYF.

This rearrangement joins TRBV29-1 to TRBJ2-7, with 7 nucleotides matching TRBD1. CDR1 and CDR2 (germline): SQVTM, ANQGSEA. Trimming removed 8 bases from V and 4 bases from J; junction bases left unmatched: 8. The CDR3 is made up of 12 amino acids. The CDR3 DNA follows: TGCAGCACCAGACAGGGTCCATACGAGCAGTACTTC. Residues: CSTRQGPYEQYF.

CDR3 in amino acids: CASSPGHLYEQYF. DNA of the CDR3: TGTGCCAGCTCACCGGGACACCTCTACGAGCAGTACTTC. The J gene is TRBJ2-7, the V gene TRBV18, with D perhaps matching TRBD1 (6 bases). V lost 3 bases, J lost 3 bases, and 9 bases lay in between. Germline assignment: CDR1 KGHSH and CDR2 LQKENI. The CDR3 has 13 residues.

The rearrangement joins TRBV9 to TRBJ1-5; 11 nucleotides agree with TRBD1. The CDR3 runs 15 residues. The germline V gene encodes CDR1 SGDLS and CDR2 YYNGEE. After removal of 4 bases from V and 6 bases from J, the junction contained 6 bases not matched to a gene. For the CDR3, the DNA is TGTGCCAGCAGCCTTGGGACAGGGGGTGGTCAGCCCCAGCATTTT. It codes for CASSLGTGGGQPQHF.

As DNA, the CDR3 is TGTGCCAGCAGCTTAGCACAGACAGGGAATATAGAGACCCAGTACTTC. Its translation is CASSLAQTGNIETQYF. V gene TRBV7-8 combines with J gene TRBJ2-5, with 7 bases identical to TRBD1. J gave up 4 bases and V 0 bases, and 8 bases lay outside the gene matches. This CDR3 contains 16 residues. The germline V gene has CDR1 SGHVS and CDR2 FQNEAQ.

V is TRBV13 and J is TRBJ2-1; 14 bases align to TRBD2. From germline, CDR1 is PRHDT and CDR2 FYEKMQ (reference sequence). The V segment lost 4 bases and the J segment 2 bases; nucleotides outside the gene matches: 10. The CDR3 totals 19 residues. CDR3 loop: CASSSGLAGATRAYNEQFF. Written as DNA, the CDR3 is TGTGCCAGCAGCTCGGGACTAGCGGGGGCGACTAGGGCCTACAATGAGCAGTTCTTC.

This clone occurred a few times. This chain links TRBV29-1 with TRBJ1-1; D is perhaps TRBD1 (5 bases). V was pared by 2 bases and J by 6 bases, with 7 bases between. The CDR3 has 11 amino acids. The germline gives CDR1 SQVTM, CDR2 ANQGSEA. DNA of the CDR3: TGCAGCGTTGAAAGGGGCGCTGAAGCTTTCTTT. Translation: CSVERGAEAFF.

The chain joins TRBV28 to TRBJ2-1, with no clear D. V was trimmed by 11 bases and J by 8 bases, leaving 13 bases between them. Germline values: CDR1 MDHEN, CDR2 SYDVKM. The CDR3 is made up of 11 amino acids. CDR3 sequence reads: CAVQKEYEQFF. CDR3 sequence (DNA): TGTGCCGTCCAGAAAGAATATGAGCAGTTCTTC.

The V and J genes are TRBV5-1 and TRBJ2-1; 14 nucleotides line up with TRBD2. V lost 3 bases, J lost 6 bases, and 2 bases stayed unmatched. From germline, CDR1 is SGHRS and CDR2 YFSETQ. The CDR3 consists of 15 residues. CDR3 nucleotide sequence: TGCGCCAGCAGCTCGGGACTAGCGGGGGTCAATGAGCAGTTCTTC. Protein: CASSSGLAGVNEQFF.

V gene TRBV2 combines with J gene TRBJ2-3, with D possibly matching TRBD2 (5 bases). V was trimmed by 3 bases and J by 0 bases, leaving 10 bases between them. Germline CDR1 reads SNHLY; CDR2 reads FYNNEI. The CDR3 has 15 amino acids. The CDR3 coding sequence is TGTGCCAGCAGTGACCCAGCGGCTAGCACAGATACGCAGTATTTT. Residues: CASSDPAASTDTQYF.

V usage is TRBV28 and J usage is TRBJ2-5; D gene uncertain. The CDR3 has 14 amino acids. V gave up 4 bases and J gave up 7 bases, with 16 bases separating them. Germline V gene sequence: CDR1 MDHEN, CDR2 SYDVKM. CDR3 DNA sequence: TGTGCCAGCAGTTACAAATCTAGTGATTGGACCCAGTACTTC. Residues: CASSYKSSDWTQYF.

This chain connects TRBV30 to TRBJ2-3, with D perhaps matching TRBD1 (5 bases). The V gene's germline CDR1 is GTSNPN and CDR2 SVGIG (reference sequence). This CDR3 region has 15 residues. Trimming pared 4 bases from V and 2 bases from J, leaving 16 bases between. The CDR3 region has the DNA TGTGCCTGGACCCCTGGGGCTAGGCTCACAGATACGCAGTATTTT. It specifies CAWTPGARLTDTQYF.

The rearrangement links TRBV7-8 to TRBJ2-3, with D perhaps matching TRBD2 (6 bases). CDR1 and CDR2 (germline): SGHVS, FQNEAQ. This CDR3 spans 14 amino acids. Trimming cost V 4 bases and J 2 bases, with 10 bases left between them. As DNA, the CDR3 is TGTGCCAGCAGCTCCGGGGGACCCACAGATACGCAGTATTTT. Translated: CASSSGGPTDTQYF.

The rearrangement uses TRBV30 and TRBJ2-7; TRBD1 matches at 7 bases. The CDR3 consists of 13 residues. Germline trimming cut 8 bases from V and 3 bases from J; bases unmatched to any gene: 10. The germline gives CDR1 GTSNPN, CDR2 SVGIG (reference sequence). The CDR3 bases are TGTGCCGGGGACACCTCAGGGGGCTACGAGCAGTACTTC. This codes for CAGDTSGGYEQYF. The full variable domain, in which reference TRBV30 and TRBJ2-7 provide the parts outside the CDR3, is SQTIHQWPATLVQPVGSPLSLECTVEGTSNPNLYWYRQAAGRGLQLLFYSVGIGQISSEVPQNLSASRPQDRQFILSSKKLLLSDSGFYLCAGDTSGGYEQYFGPGTRLTVT.

The genes are TRBV28 and TRBJ2-1; 10 nucleotides agree with TRBD2. Looked up from germline, CDR1 is MDHEN and CDR2 is SYDVKM. The CDR3 is 16 amino acids. The J segment lost 4 bases and the V segment lost 6 bases, leaving 9 bases of the junction unmatched. The CDR3 coding sequence is TGTGCCAGCAGGACGACCCTAGCGGGGGTTTACAATGAGCAGTTCTTC. Translation gives CASRTTLAGVYNEQFF.

The chain couples TRBV5-1 to TRBJ1-4, with 8 nucleotides matching TRBD1. The ends lost 5 bases at V and 0 bases at J; junction bases unmatched: 3. CDR3 size: 15 residues. From germline, CDR1 is SGHRS and CDR2 YFSETQ. The CDR3 is CASREQGATNEKLFF. The CDR3 DNA follows: TGCGCCAGCAGGGAACAGGGGGCAACTAATGAAAAACTGTTTTTT.

The chain has TRBV7-9 and TRBJ2-3; TRBD2 matches at 9 bases. V gave up 5 bases and J gave up 5 bases; unmatched junction bases: 11. From germline, CDR1 is SEHNR and CDR2 FQNEAQ (reference sequence). CDR3 length equals 16 residues. The CDR3 here is CASSPMAGGPIDTQYF. The CDR3 DNA reads TGTGCCAGCAGCCCAATGGCGGGGGGGCCAATAGATACGCAGTATTTT.

The V and J genes are TRBV27 and TRBJ2-7; the match to TRBD1 covers 9 bases. This CDR3 spans 16 amino acids. From germline, CDR1 is MNHEY and CDR2 SMNVEV (reference sequence). The V and J ends lost 6 bases and 2 bases, in that order; junction bases with no gene match: 11. The chain's CDR3 is CASRTIGGQGTYEQYF. In DNA, the CDR3 is TGTGCCAGCAGAACTATTGGGGGACAGGGAACCTACGAGCAGTACTTC.

To note about this clone: The junction and the germline gene differ at one end; a read error may be behind it. V gene TRBV7-4 combines with J gene TRBJ1-3; 9 nucleotides line up with TRBD1. CDR3 length: 11 amino acids. Germline CDR1 reads SGHVT; CDR2 reads SQSDAQ. This chain's CDR3 is CASSSGDRAHF. As DNA, the CDR3 is TGTGCCAGCAGCTCGGGGGACAGGGCGCATTTT.

This rearrangement joins TRBV9 to TRBJ1-1, with D maybe TRBD1 (6 bases). The germline V gene encodes CDR1 SGDLS and CDR2 YYNGEE. The CDR3 extends over 15 amino acids. The ends were cut back, 3 bases at V and 1 base at J, with 13 bases in the middle. The CDR3 sequence is CASSALGHPNTEAFF. Written as DNA, the CDR3 is TGTGCCAGCAGCGCGCTGGGACACCCGAACACTGAAGCTTTCTTT.

The chain carries TRBV9 and TRBJ2-1; 8 positions match TRBD2. The V segment lost 3 bases and the J segment 8 bases; nucleotides outside the gene matches: 7. The CDR3 spans 14 residues. The germline CDR1 and CDR2 sequences are SGDLS and YYNGEE. CDR3 protein: CASSAWAGGYEQFF. As DNA, the CDR3 is TGTGCCAGCAGCGCCTGGGCGGGGGGCTATGAGCAGTTCTTC.

The J gene is TRBJ1-4, the V gene TRBV28; 11 bases agree with TRBD1. The J segment lost 11 bases and the V segment lost 3 bases, leaving 14 bases of the junction unmatched. This CDR3 is built from 17 residues. Germline loops: CDR1 MDHEN, CDR2 SYDVKM. The CDR3 DNA reads as TGTGCCAGCAGTTTCGGATCAAAAGGGTGGACAGGGGGCAAACTGTTTTTT. It yields the protein CASSFGSKGWTGGKLFF. The complete variable domain, with remaining parts taken from reference TRBV28 and TRBJ1-4, reads DVKVTQSSRYLVKRTGEKVFLECVQDMDHENMFWYRQDPGLGLRLIYFSYDVKMKEKGDIPEGYSVSREKKERFSLILESASTNQTSMYLCASSFGSKGWTGGKLFFGSGTQLSVL.

The chain uses TRBV11-2 and TRBJ2-6; D is unresolved. The ends were cut back, 4 bases at V and 2 bases at J, with 6 bases in the middle. Germline V CDR1 and CDR2: SGHAT, FQNNGV. This CDR3 has 14 residues. The CDR3 sequence: CASSSVAGANVLTF. DNA of the CDR3: TGTGCCAGCAGCTCGGTTGCTGGGGCCAACGTCCTGACTTTC.

This clone has a single count. V usage is TRBV6-4 and J usage is TRBJ2-3; TRBD2 is a possible D gene (5 bases). The V and J ends lost 5 bases and 3 bases respectively, with 9 bases between them. The V gene's germline CDR1 is MRHNA and CDR2 SNTAGT. The CDR3 covers 13 residues. The CDR3 reads CASSLTGTDTQYF. CDR3 DNA sequence: TGTGCCAGCAGTTTAACGGGAACAGATACGCAGTATTTT.

This chain joins TRBV11-3 and TRBJ2-3, with 8 bases matching TRBD1. CDR1 is SGHNT, CDR2 YENEEA, per germline. The CDR3 spans 16 residues. With 1 base clipped from V and 4 bases from J, the junction kept 7 bases outside the gene matches. CDR3 residues: CASSLGNRGSADTQYF. The CDR3 nucleotides read TGTGCCAGCAGCTTAGGGAACAGGGGGAGCGCAGATACGCAGTATTTT.